These T cell receptor beta chains were read from a single sample in a study of blood T cell repertoires in COVID-19. TCRdb's copy holds only in-frame clones and misses some; the assay was immunoSEQ multiplex PCR. The data show 200,000 to 300,000 clones, 80% to 85% seen once. The material sequenced was peripheral blood. The receptors come from a woman aged 60-70 years with active or convalescent COVID-19. Both conserved end residues are part of each CDR3. Fields, in order: CDR3 DNA, CDR3 protein, V gene, D gene, J gene, clone size. A D gene is named only where the DNA matches it firmly. Rows give clone size only sometimes, using once, few, many, or a class for an expanded clone.

cdr3_nt: TGTGCCTGGAGTGTACGGGATCTGGGGGGCTACACCTTC; cdr3_aa: CAWSVRDLGGYTF; v_call: TRBV30; d_call: .; j_call: TRBJ1-2; clone_size: .
cdr3_nt: TGTGCCAGCAGCTTAGTATCTCAGAATGAGCAGTTCTTC; cdr3_aa: CASSLVSQNEQFF; v_call: TRBV11-2; d_call: .; j_call: TRBJ2-1; clone_size: .
cdr3_nt: TGTGCCAGCAGCTTAGCCGCAGGGGGAGGCAACACCATATATTTT; cdr3_aa: CASSLAAGGGNTIYF; v_call: TRBV7-2; d_call: TRBD1; j_call: TRBJ1-3; clone_size: .
cdr3_nt: TGTGCCAGCAGCCGGGGGAGGGACGCGGAGTACTTC; cdr3_aa: CASSRGRDAEYF; v_call: TRBV27; d_call: TRBD2; j_call: TRBJ2-7; clone_size: .
cdr3_nt: TGCGCCAGCAGCTTCCAGGGGGACACTGAAGCTTTCTTT; cdr3_aa: CASSFQGDTEAFF; v_call: TRBV5-1; d_call: TRBD1; j_call: TRBJ1-1; clone_size: .
cdr3_nt: TGTGCCAGCACCCCCTCGGGGACAGGAAGTGGTGAGCAGTTCTTC; cdr3_aa: CASTPSGTGSGEQFF; v_call: TRBV6-6; d_call: TRBD1; j_call: TRBJ2-1; clone_size: once
cdr3_nt: TGTGCCAGCAGCTTGACAGGGGGCCCTGGCTACACCTTC; cdr3_aa: CASSLTGGPGYTF; v_call: TRBV7-9; d_call: TRBD1; j_call: TRBJ1-2; clone_size: once
cdr3_nt: TGTGCCATCAGGGATCTAGCGGGGGGGCTTAGCACAGATACGCAGTATTTT; cdr3_aa: CAIRDLAGGLSTDTQYF; v_call: TRBV10-3; d_call: TRBD2; j_call: TRBJ2-3; clone_size: .
cdr3_nt: TGCAGTGCTAGTTCGACAGGGCAAGAGACCCAGTACTTC; cdr3_aa: CSASSTGQETQYF; v_call: TRBV20-1; d_call: TRBD1; j_call: TRBJ2-5; clone_size: .
cdr3_nt: TGCAGCGTTGGGGAACAGGGAAACTATGGCTACACCTTC; cdr3_aa: CSVGEQGNYGYTF; v_call: TRBV29-1; d_call: .; j_call: TRBJ1-2; clone_size: .
cdr3_nt: TGTGCCAGCCGGGCCGGGACAGGGGGCGGTCAGCCCCAGCATTTT; cdr3_aa: CASRAGTGGGQPQHF; v_call: TRBV18; d_call: TRBD1; j_call: TRBJ1-5; clone_size: .
cdr3_nt: TGTGCCAGTAGTATGCGGGGCTATAGACATGGCTACACCTTC; cdr3_aa: CASSMRGYRHGYTF; v_call: TRBV19; d_call: .; j_call: TRBJ1-2; clone_size: .
cdr3_nt: TGTGCCAGCAGACACCTCTCCAGGGGCGGAACTGAAGCTTTCTTT; cdr3_aa: CASRHLSRGGTEAFF; v_call: TRBV6-5; d_call: .; j_call: TRBJ1-1; clone_size: .
cdr3_nt: TGTGCCAGCAGCTTAAAGACCCTCTACCGGGACACCACCGGGGAGCTGTTTTTT; cdr3_aa: CASSLKTLYRDTTGELFF; v_call: TRBV7-2; d_call: .; j_call: TRBJ2-2; clone_size: once
cdr3_nt: TGTGCCAGCAGAACGGACAGACCTTCACCCCTCCACTTT; cdr3_aa: CASRTDRPSPLHF; v_call: TRBV27; d_call: .; j_call: TRBJ1-6; clone_size: .
cdr3_nt: TGTGCCAGCAGCCGCGGGGTCACCGGGGAGCTGTTTTTT; cdr3_aa: CASSRGVTGELFF; v_call: TRBV7-2; d_call: .; j_call: TRBJ2-2; clone_size: .
cdr3_nt: TGCAGCGTTGTGCCCGCAGGGGATACGCAGTATTTT; cdr3_aa: CSVVPAGDTQYF; v_call: TRBV29-1; d_call: .; j_call: TRBJ2-3; clone_size: .
cdr3_nt: TGTGCCAGCAGCGTAGTTGGTCTTCGAGACAGGGCCTACAATGAGCAGTTCTTC; cdr3_aa: CASSVVGLRDRAYNEQFF; v_call: TRBV9; d_call: TRBD1; j_call: TRBJ2-1; clone_size: .
cdr3_nt: TGTGCCATCAGTGATGACGGACAGAGCTCCTACAATGAGCAGTTCTTC; cdr3_aa: CAISDDGQSSYNEQFF; v_call: TRBV10-3; d_call: .; j_call: TRBJ2-1; clone_size: few
cdr3_nt: TGTGCCAGCAGCTTAGGTTTGACTGCGAACACCGGGGAGCTGTTTTTT; cdr3_aa: CASSLGLTANTGELFF; v_call: TRBV7-2; d_call: .; j_call: TRBJ2-2; clone_size: .
cdr3_nt: TGTGCCAGCAGCCCCCTTTTAGCGGGGGGGCAGGAGACCCAGTACTTC; cdr3_aa: CASSPLLAGGQETQYF; v_call: TRBV6-2/TRBV6-3; d_call: TRBD2; j_call: TRBJ2-5; clone_size: .
cdr3_nt: TGTGCCAGCTCGCGGGACAGGGTGGGTTTGAACACTGAAGCTTTCTTT; cdr3_aa: CASSRDRVGLNTEAFF; v_call: TRBV18; d_call: TRBD1; j_call: TRBJ1-1; clone_size: .
cdr3_nt: TGTGCCAGCACCGCACAGGGTTTCGAGCAGTACTTC; cdr3_aa: CASTAQGFEQYF; v_call: TRBV12-3/TRBV12-4; d_call: .; j_call: TRBJ2-7; clone_size: .
cdr3_nt: TGTGCCAGTACCCCCCGACAGACCCCCGGCCAAGAGACCCAGTACTTC; cdr3_aa: CASTPRQTPGQETQYF; v_call: TRBV19; d_call: .; j_call: TRBJ2-5; clone_size: .
cdr3_nt: TGTGCCAGCAGCCTGACACGTTCCCAAGCTTTCTTT; cdr3_aa: CASSLTRSQAFF; v_call: TRBV5-8; d_call: .; j_call: TRBJ1-1; clone_size: .
cdr3_nt: TGCGCCAGCAGCTTGGAGGGGTCTGGAAACACCATATATTTT; cdr3_aa: CASSLEGSGNTIYF; v_call: TRBV5-1; d_call: .; j_call: TRBJ1-3; clone_size: .
cdr3_nt: TGTGCCAGCAGTCAGGGGGTCAACAATGAGCAGTTCTTC; cdr3_aa: CASSQGVNNEQFF; v_call: TRBV6-4; d_call: TRBD1; j_call: TRBJ2-1; clone_size: .
cdr3_nt: TGCGCCAGCAGCCCCCGATTGGGACAGACAGCCTCACCGGAGCACTTT; cdr3_aa: CASSPRLGQTASPEHF; v_call: TRBV5-1; d_call: TRBD1; j_call: TRBJ1-6; clone_size: once
cdr3_nt: TGTGCCAGCAGCTCGGACAGGGGAGGTGGCTACACCTTC; cdr3_aa: CASSSDRGGGYTF; v_call: TRBV5-8; d_call: TRBD1; j_call: TRBJ1-2; clone_size: .
cdr3_nt: TGTGCCAGCAGTTGGACAGGGGGCTATGGCTACACCTTC; cdr3_aa: CASSWTGGYGYTF; v_call: TRBV6-5; d_call: TRBD1; j_call: TRBJ1-2; clone_size: .
cdr3_nt: TGTGCCACCTCCCTTCCGGGACAGGGGGCTCCCCGCTCCTACGAGCAGTACTTC; cdr3_aa: CATSLPGQGAPRSYEQYF; v_call: TRBV24-1; d_call: TRBD1; j_call: TRBJ2-7; clone_size: .
cdr3_nt: TGCGCCAGCAGCTTGGCCCAGGGAACGATCGGGGAGCTGTTTTTT; cdr3_aa: CASSLAQGTIGELFF; v_call: TRBV5-1; d_call: .; j_call: TRBJ2-2; clone_size: .
cdr3_nt: TGCGCCAGCAGCTTGCTAGGGGACTATGGCTACACCTTC; cdr3_aa: CASSLLGDYGYTF; v_call: TRBV5-1; d_call: .; j_call: TRBJ1-2; clone_size: .
cdr3_nt: TGTGCCAGCAGTCCCCGGGGGTCCTCTGGAAACACCATATATTTT; cdr3_aa: CASSPRGSSGNTIYF; v_call: TRBV27; d_call: .; j_call: TRBJ1-3; clone_size: .
cdr3_nt: TGCAGCGTAGGACAGGATAGCAATCAGCCCCAGCATTTT; cdr3_aa: CSVGQDSNQPQHF; v_call: TRBV29-1; d_call: TRBD1; j_call: TRBJ1-5; clone_size: .
cdr3_nt: TGTGCCACCGGGGACACCTCCGGAGATACGCAGTATTTT; cdr3_aa: CATGDTSGDTQYF; v_call: TRBV2; d_call: .; j_call: TRBJ2-3; clone_size: .
cdr3_nt: TGTGCCAGCAGCGGAGGGGGGAGGGCTGAAGCTTTCTTT; cdr3_aa: CASSGGGRAEAFF; v_call: TRBV5-4; d_call: .; j_call: TRBJ1-1; clone_size: .
cdr3_nt: TGCGCCAGCAGCCAGGCCCGGGGGGGTGGGTATGGCTACACCTTC; cdr3_aa: CASSQARGGGYGYTF; v_call: TRBV4-3; d_call: .; j_call: TRBJ1-2; clone_size: .
cdr3_nt: TGTGCCAGCAGCCAGGGAGGCACTAGCGGGGAGACCCAGTACTTC; cdr3_aa: CASSQGGTSGETQYF; v_call: TRBV4-2; d_call: TRBD2; j_call: TRBJ2-5; clone_size: .
cdr3_nt: TGTGCCAGCAGCCAAGATATGGGACAGGGGGTAAGCAATCAGCCCCAGCATTTT; cdr3_aa: CASSQDMGQGVSNQPQHF; v_call: TRBV3-1/TRBV3-2; d_call: TRBD1; j_call: TRBJ1-5; clone_size: .
cdr3_nt: TGTGCCTGGACCACTGGACAGGGTATCCTCTCTGGAAACACCATATATTTT; cdr3_aa: CAWTTGQGILSGNTIYF; v_call: TRBV30; d_call: TRBD1; j_call: TRBJ1-3; clone_size: .
cdr3_nt: TGTGCCAGCAGCGCATCAGCCGGGACAGGGGTTAATGGCTACACCTTC; cdr3_aa: CASSASAGTGVNGYTF; v_call: TRBV7-9; d_call: TRBD1; j_call: TRBJ1-2; clone_size: .
cdr3_nt: TGTGCCAGCAGTGAACCGGCGGGCGAGCAGTACTTC; cdr3_aa: CASSEPAGEQYF; v_call: TRBV2; d_call: .; j_call: TRBJ2-7; clone_size: few
cdr3_nt: TGTGCCAGCAGCCCGGGACAGGTGAACACTGAAGCTTTCTTT; cdr3_aa: CASSPGQVNTEAFF; v_call: TRBV9; d_call: TRBD1; j_call: TRBJ1-1; clone_size: .
cdr3_nt: TGTGCCAGCAGCGGGACTCTGGTCAATGAGCAGTTCTTC; cdr3_aa: CASSGTLVNEQFF; v_call: TRBV6-6; d_call: .; j_call: TRBJ2-1; clone_size: .
cdr3_nt: TGTGCCAGCAGTGACAGGGCCGGAGACTCACCCCTCCACTTT; cdr3_aa: CASSDRAGDSPLHF; v_call: TRBV6-1; d_call: .; j_call: TRBJ1-6; clone_size: .
cdr3_nt: TGTGCCAGTAGCCCCACTCGTAACTATGGCTACACCTTC; cdr3_aa: CASSPTRNYGYTF; v_call: TRBV19; d_call: .; j_call: TRBJ1-2; clone_size: few
cdr3_nt: TGTGCCAGCAGCGCCCAATCGGATCAGCCCCAGCATTTT; cdr3_aa: CASSAQSDQPQHF; v_call: TRBV7-3; d_call: .; j_call: TRBJ1-5; clone_size: .
cdr3_nt: TGTGCCAGCAGCATCCAGTCGACTAGCGGGTATCCCTACGAGCAGTACTTC; cdr3_aa: CASSIQSTSGYPYEQYF; v_call: TRBV7-2; d_call: TRBD2; j_call: TRBJ2-7; clone_size: .
cdr3_nt: TGTGCCAGCTCACCGTCACAGGGGGCGGGAGAAGCTTTCTTT; cdr3_aa: CASSPSQGAGEAFF; v_call: TRBV18; d_call: TRBD1; j_call: TRBJ1-1; clone_size: once
cdr3_nt: TGTGCCAGCAGCTCCCACACAGCGAACACTGAAGCTTTCTTT; cdr3_aa: CASSSHTANTEAFF; v_call: TRBV6-6; d_call: .; j_call: TRBJ1-1; clone_size: .
cdr3_nt: TGCGCCAGCAGCGGAGGACAGGCAAATCGGCCCACTGAAGCTTTCTTT; cdr3_aa: CASSGGQANRPTEAFF; v_call: TRBV5-1; d_call: TRBD1; j_call: TRBJ1-1; clone_size: .
cdr3_nt: TGTGCCAGCAGTTTACAGGGACCTTCGACTGAAGCTTTCTTT; cdr3_aa: CASSLQGPSTEAFF; v_call: TRBV6-2/TRBV6-3; d_call: .; j_call: TRBJ1-1; clone_size: .
cdr3_nt: TGTGCCAGTAGTAAACAGGGGGTGGGGAACACTGAAGCTTTCTTT; cdr3_aa: CASSKQGVGNTEAFF; v_call: TRBV19; d_call: TRBD1; j_call: TRBJ1-1; clone_size: .
cdr3_nt: TGCAGCGCCAGGGCAGTGTCCTACGAGCAGTACTTC; cdr3_aa: CSARAVSYEQYF; v_call: TRBV29-1; d_call: .; j_call: TRBJ2-7; clone_size: .